This TCR beta chain is from a study of response to subunit inactivated influenza vaccine. The study, taken as a whole, reports: Seasonal influenza vaccination, on each occasion, was suggested by the authors to recruit few new T cells.

This CDR3 has 15 amino acids. The junction had 8 bases not matched to a gene; V was cut back by 5 bases and J by 2 bases. Via MiXCR, TCRdb re-called the RT-PCR reads, giving one row per CDR3 protein. The data hold about 240,000 distinct CDR3 sequences, with 9.5% to 15% observed a single time. Relative to its sample, this clonotype is medium-sized. Antigen: not known. The J gene is TRBJ2-7, the V gene TRBV12-3 or TRBV12-4; 8 positions match TRBD2. The source material was non-naive T cells sorted from PBMCs, sampled 14 to 15 days before vaccination. The source of this sequence is a man aged 45-65 years who received an inactivated influenza vaccine. The CDR3 DNA reads TGTGCCAGCAGTATGCGGACTAGCAGTGCCTACGAGCAGTACTTC. Its protein product is CASSMRTSSAYEQYF.